This T cell receptor (beta chain) was retrieved from a study of shared clonotypes between healthy human individuals. Generated by immunoSEQ multiplex PCR, the TCRdb table keeps only in-frame clones and is missing some. Of roughly 2 million clones in the sample, approximately 94% were seen once. Caucasian adults living in Nashville, Tennessee, provided all samples. The study's findings and limits: Generation probabilities were higher for clonotypes shared across all four sorted-subset donors than for unshared ones. Sorted-subset sequencing, rarefaction showed, was incomplete despite large depth.

This CDR3 has 14 amino acids. Between the trimmed V and J ends, which lost 4 bases and 0 bases, there was a span of 9 bases. From germline, CDR1 is GTSNPN and CDR2 SVGIG (reference sequence). Note on this clone: Its specificity is unknown.

This sequence joins TRBV30 and TRBJ2-2, with D perhaps matching TRBD2 (5 bases). The TCR comes from a man between 18 and 29 years old in good health. Sequencing used naive CD4+ T cells sorted from blood. Sample subset: CD45RA+ positively selected. The DNA for the CDR3 is TGTGCCTGGAATCGGGGTACGAACACCGGGGAGCTGTTTTTT. As protein: CAWNRGTNTGELFF.